What follows are 21 T cell receptor beta chains derived from one specimen sequenced in a study of blood T cells in healthy people across ages. Primed by a sample-barcoded 5' primer and a J-beta primer mix, a second PCR proceeded for roughly 7 to 12 cycles. In TCRdb, the 5' RACE reads were re-called with MiXCR into one record per CDR3 protein. The sample lists 750,000 to 950,000 distinct CDR3 sequences; roughly 26% were seen once. The sample was also linked to a second study, of T cells of mothers and their children.

The sample taken for sequencing was blood. The receptors stem from a boy between 10 and 17 years old in good health.

This chain connects TRBV28 to TRBJ1-6; no definite D call. The V end lost 4 bases, the J end lost 7 bases, and 17 bases lay between the germline ends. CDR3 length: 16 amino acids. CDR1 and CDR2 from the germline V gene are MDHEN and SYDVKM. Written as DNA, the CDR3 is TGTGCCAGCAGTTCTTCACCCAGGTTGGGGAATTCACCCCTCCACTTT. This gives the protein CASSSSPRLGNSPLHF.

The rearrangement links TRBV27 to TRBJ2-5, with D possibly TRBD1 on 5 matching bases. CDR3 length: 16 amino acids. V lost 2 bases and J 5 bases, leaving 18 bases between the germline ends. Germline V CDR1 and CDR2: MNHEY, SMNVEV (reference sequence). The CDR3 sequence is CASSLRGRVAMETQYF. In nucleotides, the CDR3 is TGTGCCAGCAGTTTAAGGGGCAGGGTAGCAATGGAGACCCAGTACTTC.

This clonotype was found a few times. The chain uses TRBV12-3 or TRBV12-4 and TRBJ2-5; a weak D match, TRBD1 (5 bases). The J call may not be correct, given that the DNA end is closer to TRBJ2-7. The CDR3 totals 14 residues. The CDR3 loop reads CASSHSQGPYEQYF. The CDR3 coding sequence is TGTGCCAGCAGCCACAGTCAGGGTCCCTACGAGCAGTACTTC.

This clonotype was counted between two and nine times. The J gene is TRBJ1-1, the V gene TRBV29-1; D gene uncertain. Trimming took off 5 bases at V and 1 base at J, with 11 bases between the two ends. The CDR3 covers 13 residues. CDR1 and CDR2 (germline): SQVTM, ANQGSEA. Here the CDR3 reads CSVRRMENTEAFF. CDR3 DNA: TGCAGCGTTCGGAGAATGGAGAACACTGAAGCTTTCTTT.

V is TRBV6-5 and J is TRBJ1-2; 9 bases match TRBD1. The CDR3 spans 12 residues. Germline loops: CDR1 MNHEY, CDR2 SVGAGI. V was clipped by 9 bases and J by 8 bases; unmatched bases: 7. Here the CDR3 reads CASWDRVLGYTF. The CDR3 nucleotides read TGTGCCAGTTGGGACAGGGTTCTGGGCTACACCTTC.

V usage is TRBV12-3 or TRBV12-4 and J usage is TRBJ2-1; the match to TRBD2 covers 8 bases. This CDR3 spans 13 amino acids. Trimming removed 7 bases from V and 10 bases from J; junction bases left unmatched: 9. CDR3 nucleotide sequence: TGTGCCAGCATGGTAGTCGGGGGGGTAGAGCAGTTCTTC. Translated, it gives CASMVVGGVEQFF.

This clonotype was recorded once. This chain uses TRBV2 with TRBJ2-5; 10 bases line up with TRBD1. Germline CDR1 is SNHLY and CDR2 is FYNNEI. The CDR3 is 15 amino acids. J gave up 5 bases and V 5 bases, and 8 bases lay outside the gene matches. The DNA for the CDR3 is TGTGCCAGCAGTCCTTCCGGGACAGGGGTCGAGACCCAGTACTTC. Translation: CASSPSGTGVETQYF.

The sample holds a few counts of this clonotype. The V gene is TRBV2, the J gene TRBJ1-2; 7 bases agree with TRBD1. Germline V CDR1 and CDR2: SNHLY, FYNNEI. V dropped 4 bases and J dropped 8; count of bases not matched to a gene: 7. CDR3 size: 13 residues. The chain's CDR3 is CASSGPGQTGYTF. In nucleotides, the CDR3 is TGTGCCAGCAGTGGGCCGGGACAGACGGGCTACACCTTC.

The chain recombines TRBV4-2 with TRBJ1-3; no clear D. The V gene's germline CDR1 is LGHNA and CDR2 YNFKEQ. CDR3 length equals 16 residues. The V and J ends lost 3 bases and 0 bases respectively, with 12 bases between them. CDR3 residues: CASSHDSQISGNTIYF. Written as DNA, the CDR3 is TGTGCCAGCAGCCACGATTCACAGATCTCTGGAAACACCATATATTTT.

This clonotype has just a few counts. The V call is TRBV27, the J call TRBJ2-7; 8 bases are shared with TRBD2. The CDR3 length is 15 residues. Germline lookup yields CDR1 MNHEY and CDR2 SMNVEV (reference sequence). With 4 bases clipped from V and 0 bases from J, the junction kept 5 bases outside the gene matches. The CDR3 sequence is CASSSLRGGSYEQYF. The CDR3 DNA is TGTGCCAGCAGTTCACTTCGGGGGGGCTCCTACGAGCAGTACTTC.

The rearrangement links TRBV2 to TRBJ2-5; 8 nucleotides line up with TRBD1. The DNA end is a closer match to TRBJ2-7, so the J assignment may be wrong. CDR3 length: 14 amino acids. Germline lookup yields CDR1 SNHLY and CDR2 FYNNEI. The CDR3 nucleotides read TGTGCCAGCAGTCTACAGGGGGAAGTCTACGAGCAGTACTTC. This translates into CASSLQGEVYEQYF.

In DNA form, the CDR3 reads TGTGCCAGTAGTACCTCGCAGGGAATCGGGAATTGGCAGTACTTC. It codes for CASSTSQGIGNWQYF. The chain is built from TRBV19 and TRBJ2-7; either TRBD1 or TRBD2 may fit D (5 bases each). This CDR3 spans 15 amino acids. The germline V gene encodes CDR1 LNHDA and CDR2 SQIVND (reference sequence). The V and J ends lost 4 bases and 9 bases respectively, with 22 bases between them.

This clonotype has more than one count but fewer than ten. The V gene is TRBV24-1, the J gene TRBJ1-2; no reliable D call. The CDR3 spans 12 residues. CDR1 KGHDR and CDR2 SFDVKD come from the germline V gene. V was clipped by 5 bases and J by 2 bases, with 5 bases between them. The CDR3 bases are TGTGCCACCAGTGGCCACAACTATGGCTACACCTTC. Protein sequence: CATSGHNYGYTF.

The sample holds a few counts of this clonotype. The V call is TRBV7-9, the J call TRBJ1-1; unclear D gene. CDR1 SEHNR and CDR2 FQNEAQ come from the germline V gene (reference sequence). This CDR3 contains 15 residues. V was clipped by 7 bases and J by 1 base, with 16 bases between them. The CDR3 region has the DNA TGTGCCAGCACAGATGTCACGCCTGGGAACACTGAAGCTTTCTTT. Residues: CASTDVTPGNTEAFF.

V is TRBV5-1 and J is TRBJ1-2, with D possibly matching TRBD1 (5 bases). Germline V gives CDR1 SGHRS, CDR2 YFSETQ. The CDR3 covers 13 residues. V shed 4 bases and J shed 5 bases, with 12 bases lying between them. The CDR3 loop reads CASSQQAKYGYTF. Written as DNA, the CDR3 is TGCGCCAGCAGCCAACAGGCGAAATATGGCTACACCTTC.

This clonotype was seen only a few times. The J gene is TRBJ2-5, the V gene TRBV2, with 8 positions matching TRBD1. The J call may be incorrect, as the DNA end agrees better with TRBJ2-7. The germline CDR1 and CDR2 sequences are SNHLY and FYNNEI. The CDR3 loop spans 15 amino acids. The CDR3 nucleotides read TGTGCCAGCAGGGCTGGGGCAGGGGGCATGGACGAGCAGTACTTC. Its translation: CASRAGAGGMDEQYF.

The DNA for the CDR3 is TGTGCCAGTAGTATGAGTGGGGCCACTGAAGCTTTCTTT. Its translation is CASSMSGATEAFF. The rearrangement uses TRBV19 and TRBJ1-1; D might be TRBD1 (5 bases). Germline assignment: CDR1 LNHDA and CDR2 SQIVND (reference sequence). This CDR3 has 13 residues. Trimming left V 3 bases short and J 4 bases short, with 9 bases between.

The genes are TRBV3-1 and TRBJ2-3; perhaps TRBD2 as D (6 bases). The CDR3 contains 15 residues. The V gene lost 3 bases and the J gene lost 0 bases, with 10 bases spanning the gap. Looked up from germline, CDR1 is LGHDT and CDR2 is YNNKEL (reference sequence). Here the CDR3 DNA reads TGTGCCAGCAGCCATCGGCGGGGTAGCACAGATACGCAGTATTTT. Protein: CASSHRRGSTDTQYF.

This clonotype has more than one count but fewer than ten. The chain uses TRBV5-1 and TRBJ2-1; 9 bases fit TRBD1. After removal of 0 bases from V and 10 bases from J, the junction contained 8 bases not matched to a gene. Germline loops: CDR1 SGHRS, CDR2 YFSETQ. The CDR3 spans 15 residues. This CDR3 is CASSLGQGGPYEQFF. The CDR3 nucleotides read TGCGCCAGCAGCTTGGGACAGGGGGGCCCCTACGAGCAGTTCTTC.

This clonotype was seen more than once but under ten times. This chain links TRBV7-6 with TRBJ1-1; TRBD1 aligns across 7 bases. The germline CDR1 and CDR2 sequences are SGHVS and FNYEAQ. The ends lost 5 bases at V and 1 base at J; junction bases unmatched: 13. CDR3 size: 17 residues. CDR3 sequence: CASSAILPGGGNTEAFF. As DNA, the CDR3 is TGTGCCAGCAGCGCAATTCTTCCAGGGGGAGGGAACACTGAAGCTTTCTTT.

In its sample, this clonotype was seen a few times. This chain connects TRBV20-1 to TRBJ2-1, with a tentative D call TRBD1 (5 bases). The J call may be faulty, since TRBJ2-5 better matches the DNA end. The CDR3 length is 13 residues. CDR1 is DFQATT and CDR2 is SNEGSKA in the germline V gene (reference sequence). CDR3 loop: CSARDQGWETQYF. CDR3 in DNA: TGCAGTGCTAGAGATCAGGGTTGGGAGACCCAGTACTTC.